This T cell receptor beta chain stems from a study of shared clonotypes between healthy human individuals. Deep-level running was used for the assay. Several immunoSEQ plates received, in even portions, the genomic DNA of each subset. In replicate PCRs of unsorted PBMC, 250 to 300 ng DNA, 25,000 to 35,000 T cell genomes, was used. Clones were sequenced by immunoSEQ multiplex PCR, and TCRdb holds only the in-frame ones, with some missing. This sample yields fewer than 600,000 clones, of which 60% to 80% are seen a single time; about 12% belongs to the top ten. Approximately 90 million PBMCs were counted before genomic DNA extraction. This CDR3 has 17 residues. Germline V gives CDR1 SGHTA, CDR2 FQGNSA. After removal of 3 bases from V and 8 bases from J, the junction contained 11 bases not matched to a gene.

The sample consisted of PBMCs. The sequence was obtained from a woman aged 40-49 years in good health. Some clones in this sample may be carry-over from other donors' samples. The chain carries TRBV7-2 and TRBJ2-1, with 12 bases lining up with TRBD2. CDR3 bases: TGTGCCAGCAGCTTTCAGACTAGCGGGAGTTGGTCCGATGAGCAGTTCTTC. Translated, it gives CASSFQTSGSWSDEQFF. The entire variable domain, with the rest obtained from reference TRBV7-2 and TRBJ2-1, is as follows: GAGVSQSPSNKVTEKGKDVELRCDPISGHTALYWYRQSLGQGLEFLIYFQGNSAPDKSGLPSDRFSAERTGGSVSTLTIQRTQQEDSAVYLCASSFQTSGSWSDEQFFGPGTRLTVL.